The clone carrying this TCR beta chain was detected many times. These data are taken from a study of human T cells and chemical hapten exposure. MiXCR, applied by TCRdb to the RACE reads, yields one record per CDR3 protein. The sample shows about 360,000 distinct CDR3 sequences, around 7% of them seen only once. CDR3 size: 20 residues. Germline V gene data show CDR1 as MNHEY and CDR2 as SVGAGI. The V end lost 1 base, the J end lost 0 bases, and 24 bases lay between the germline ends. Indicated time point: patch test 1, 2 weeks after DPC sensitization. Treatment reported: therapeutic diphenylcyclopropenone sensitization with weekly scalp DPC.

The sample in question was whole blood, obtained in connection with sensitization to the hapten diphenylcyclopropenone (DPC). The V gene is TRBV6-5, the J gene TRBJ1-2; the D gene is possibly TRBD1 (5 bases). The source is a woman between 18 and 30 years old with alopecia areata. Some clones in this sample may be carry-over from other donors' samples. CDR3 in DNA: TGTGCCAGCAGTTACTACTTGTCAGGGACTATCGCGGGGACTAACTATGGCTACACCTTC. This codes for CASSYYLSGTIAGTNYGYTF.